Each of the 6 T cell receptor beta chains below was sequenced from the same sample in a study of cytomegalovirus exposure and HLA in healthy donors. PCR involved 60 Vbeta and 13 Jbeta primers. Assay used: immunoSEQ multiplex PCR; TCRdb lists only in-frame clones, some missing. The sample gives about 89,000 clones, approximately 79% of which show up once; approximately 3% is in the top ten. Sequencing was done on a sample of PBMCs. The receptors here all came from a man aged 25 to 40 in good health and CMV-seronegative.

This clone came up once. The rearrangement links TRBV7-8 to TRBJ1-2; D possibly corresponds to TRBD1 (6 bases). Germline CDR1 reads SGHVS; CDR2 reads FQNEAQ. V lost 3 bases and J lost 1, with 12 bases in between. The CDR3 covers 15 residues. CDR3: CASSFDRSINYGYTF. In nucleotides, the CDR3 is TGTGCCAGCAGCTTCGACAGGAGTATTAACTATGGCTACACCTTC.

The V and J genes are TRBV27 and TRBJ1-1; 7 bases are shared with TRBD1. CDR3 length equals 14 residues. V lost 6 bases to trimming and J lost 8 bases; unmatched junction nucleotides: 12. Germline CDR1 reads MNHEY; CDR2 reads SMNVEV (reference sequence). This chain's CDR3 is CASSRRTGAGEAFF. In DNA, the CDR3 is TGTGCCAGCAGCCGACGTACAGGGGCAGGAGAAGCTTTCTTT.

The chain is built from TRBV10-3 and TRBJ2-1; 9 nucleotides line up with TRBD1. Trimming at V came to 10 bases and at J to 5 bases, leaving 12 bases not matched to a gene. The CDR3 covers 15 residues. CDR1 is ENHRY, CDR2 SYGVKD, per germline. This chain's CDR3 is CATLDTGTGNNEQFF. DNA for the CDR3: TGTGCCACCTTGGACACCGGGACAGGGAACAATGAGCAGTTCTTC.

CDR3 DNA: TGTGCCAGCAGCTTCGGACTAGCCCAAAATGAGCAGTTCTTC. Amino acid sequence: CASSFGLAQNEQFF. The genes are TRBV7-6 and TRBJ2-1; 8 positions agree with TRBD2. The V segment lost 3 bases and the J segment 7 bases; nucleotides outside the gene matches: 5. The length of the CDR3 is 14 residues. The germline V gene encodes CDR1 SGHVS and CDR2 FNYEAQ.

This chain links TRBV28 with TRBJ1-5, with D uncertain. Germline CDR1 MDHEN, CDR2 SYDVKM. The V end was cut by 4 bases, the J end by 4 bases, with 17 bases between. The CDR3 runs 16 residues. The CDR3 spells CASSSRGFPYNQPQHF. In nucleotides, the CDR3 is TGTGCCAGCAGTTCACGGGGTTTCCCTTATAATCAGCCCCAGCATTTT.

This rearrangement joins TRBV29-1 to TRBJ1-6; 7 bases match TRBD1. Per germline, CDR1 SQVTM and CDR2 ANQGSEA. The V and J ends lost 6 bases and 5 bases, in that order; junction bases with no gene match: 4. The CDR3 sequence is 13 residues long. The CDR3 bases are TGCAGCGTCCGACAGGGCGATAATTCACCCCTCCACTTT. This sequence encodes CSVRQGDNSPLHF.